This T cell receptor beta chain was documented in a study of OX40 agonist ivuxolimab in advanced cancers. At the level of the study: The study gave patients intravenous ivuxolimab at 0.01 to 10 mg/kg every 2 weeks. Study-wide results and caveats: Clonal expansion was among the lowest in partial responders at 0.1-3.0 mg/kg, especially CD8+.

Generated by immunoSEQ multiplex PCR, the TCRdb table keeps only in-frame clones and is missing some. The sample records roughly 96,000 clones, approximately 80% being singletons. Blood sampling took place at baseline, cycle 4 day 1, and cycle 7 day 1. Between the trimmed V and J ends, which lost 4 bases and 7 bases, there was a span of 14 bases. This CDR3 contains 13 residues. Germline CDR1 SGHKS, CDR2 YYEKEE (reference sequence). As for this clone: The antigen remains unidentified.

The chain employs TRBV5-5 and TRBJ1-1; the D gene is possibly TRBD1 (6 bases). This sample comprised CD4+ or CD8+ T cells sorted from blood, obtained in a trial of the OX40 agonist ivuxolimab. The sequence derives from an adult with an advanced solid tumor such as melanoma, head and neck, liver or kidney cancer. This CDR3 reads CASSQQGAVEAFF. CDR3 bases: TGTGCCAGCAGCCAACAGGGCGCGGTTGAAGCTTTCTTT.